These T cell receptor beta chains were read from a single sample in a study of blood T cell repertoires in COVID-19. The data were produced by immunoSEQ multiplex PCR, yet TCRdb's version contains in-frame clones alone and is incomplete. The repertoire has a few hundred thousand clones, around 87% of them found once; the top ten carry 4% to 5.5%. Sequences were obtained from PBMCs or T cells enriched from blood (not recorded which). The receptors were sampled from a woman between 18 and 29 years old with acute COVID-19. The CDR3 runs from the conserved cysteine through the conserved F or W. Fields, in order: CDR3 length, J gene, D gene, V gene, clone size, CDR3 DNA, CDR3 protein. A D gene is named only where the DNA matches it firmly. Only part of the rows carry a size: once, few, many, or a class if the clone is expanded.

15 TRBJ1-5 - TRBV19 - TGTGCCAGTAGTTTCTTTGCAGGGGCCAATCAGCCCCAGCATTTT CASSFFAGANQPQHF
14 TRBJ2-7 TRBD2 TRBV27 many TGTGCCAGCAGTATGACTAGCGGGCAATACGAGCAGTACTTC CASSMTSGQYEQYF
15 TRBJ2-5 - TRBV5-1 - TGCGCCAGCAGCTTGTCTAGACAGTTCCAAGAGACCCAGTACTTC CASSLSRQFQETQYF
12 TRBJ1-1 - TRBV6-8 - TGTGCCAGCGAAAGTCCAGGGACTTATGTTGCCTTT CASESPGTYVAF
17 TRBJ1-5 TRBD1 TRBV27 - TGTGCCAGCAAGGCGATTGGGACAGGGGGCCCTAATCAGCCCCAGCATTTT CASKAIGTGGPNQPQHF
17 TRBJ2-1 - TRBV9 - TGTGCCAGCAGCTCGAATATAAACGGGAGCTCCTACAATGAGCAGTTCTTC CASSSNINGSSYNEQFF
13 TRBJ2-5 TRBD1 TRBV28 - TGTGCCACCCGACAGGGGGTGGGAGAGACCCAGTACTTC CATRQGVGETQYF
13 TRBJ2-7 - TRBV7-9 - TGTGCCAGCAGCTTAGCACAGACCTACGAGCAGTACTTC CASSLAQTYEQYF
14 TRBJ2-2 - TRBV6-2/TRBV6-3 - TGTGCCAGCGGTTTGGCGGCGAACACCGGGGAGCTGTTTTTT CASGLAANTGELFF
13 TRBJ1-5 - TRBV12-3/TRBV12-4 - TGTGCCAGCAGCCCAGTTAGCAATCAGCCCCAGCATTTT CASSPVSNQPQHF
18 TRBJ2-7 - TRBV5-1 - TGCGCCAGCAGCTTGGGGGAGGCCCTCAAAGAGGGGCCTAGGAGGCAGTACTTC CASSLGEALKEGPRRQYF
14 TRBJ1-1 - TRBV19 - TGTGCCAGTAGTAAATGGCGGGCGGACACTGAAGCTTTCTTT CASSKWRADTEAFF
15 TRBJ2-7 - TRBV11-2 - TGTGCCAGCAGCTTAGGAATCGGACAGATCTACGAGCAGTACTTC CASSLGIGQIYEQYF
20 TRBJ2-1 - TRBV4-1 - TGCGCCAGCAGCCAAGATATTTCTGCGGCAGCGAAGAGAAGAAGGAATGAGCAGTTCTTC CASSQDISAAAKRRRNEQFF
15 TRBJ2-3 - TRBV5-1 - TGCGCCAGCAGCTTGGGGCCGGGGGGCACAGATACGCAGTATTTT CASSLGPGGTDTQYF
16 TRBJ1-1 - TRBV7-9 - TGTGCCAGCAGCTCCGTTCCTGGACAGAAGAACACTGAAGCTTTCTTT CASSSVPGQKNTEAFF
13 TRBJ1-1 - TRBV7-3 - TGTGCCAGCAGCTTAACCAGGGATACTGAAGCTTTCTTT CASSLTRDTEAFF
14 TRBJ1-2 TRBD1 TRBV7-9 - TGTGCCAGCAGCCCTCCGGGACAGCCAGATGGCTACACCTTC CASSPPGQPDGYTF
15 TRBJ1-1 - TRBV6-5 - TGTGCCAGCAGTTACTCTAGCGGGCCTGGGACTGAAGCTTTCTTT CASSYSSGPGTEAFF
17 TRBJ2-1 TRBD2 TRBV7-2 - TGTGCCAGCAGCTGGGTCGGGACTAGCGGGCCGAACAATGAGCAGTTCTTC CASSWVGTSGPNNEQFF
13 TRBJ1-2 - TRBV24-1 - TGTGCCACCAGTGATGTCGACAGCTATGGCTACACCTTC CATSDVDSYGYTF
16 TRBJ1-1 - TRBV6-6 - TGTGCCAGCAGGGGCCGGGACACCAACACGAACACTGAAGCTTTCTTT CASRGRDTNTNTEAFF
13 TRBJ2-3 TRBD2 TRBV7-2 - TGTGCCAGCAGCTTCGCGGGAGAGGGAACGCAGTATTTT CASSFAGEGTQYF
13 TRBJ2-4 - TRBV3-1/TRBV3-2 - TGTGCCAGCAGCCATCCGGGAACGAACATTCAGTACTTC CASSHPGTNIQYF
18 TRBJ1-5 TRBD1 TRBV5-1 - TGCGCCAGCAGCTTGGGGGACAGGGGATCGGATAGCAATCAGCCCCAGCATTTT CASSLGDRGSDSNQPQHF
15 TRBJ2-3 - TRBV6-4 - TGTGCCAGCAGTGACGGGGCGACCGGACGAGATACGCAGTATTTT CASSDGATGRDTQYF
14 TRBJ1-3 TRBD1 TRBV19 - TGTGCCAGTAGTCCCAGGGGGCGAGGAAACACCATATATTTT CASSPRGRGNTIYF
16 TRBJ2-5 TRBD1 TRBV28 - TGTGCCAGCAGTTTTCCGTCGGGACAGGGGCAGGAGACCCAGTACTTC CASSFPSGQGQETQYF